This TCR beta chain was sequenced during a study of cytomegalovirus exposure and HLA in healthy donors. Study background: In terms of ancestry, the Caucasian-associated cluster contained about 80% of the approximately 400 genotyped donors.

Study results and caveats: A classifier reportedly called cytomegalovirus status with high sensitivity and specificity. Some segments of the V type, notably TRBV6-2 and TRBV6-3, were excluded as indistinguishable. Later, an analysis found that common viral pathogens appeared to be linked with several of the most significant clusters.

Germline values: CDR1 SGHNT, CDR2 YYREEE (reference sequence). The CDR3 runs to 13 residues. V lost 2 bases, J lost 4 bases, and 9 bases lay in between. There are a few counts of this clone. Its antigen is still unknown. Both 60 Vbeta primers and 13 Jbeta primers went into the PCR. Only in-frame clones appear in the TCRdb table, and some are missing; sequencing was by immunoSEQ multiplex PCR. The data hold around 130,000 clones, with 60% to 85% observed a single time. The J gene is TRBJ1-2, the V gene TRBV5-4; D might be TRBD1 (5 bases). Specimen: PBMCs. This sequence was found in a woman between 40 and 50 years old in good health and CMV-seronegative. The CDR3 region is CASSLQDLYGYTF. In DNA form, the CDR3 reads TGTGCCAGCAGCTTACAGGATCTCTATGGCTACACCTTC. Based on the CDR3 plus reference TRBV5-4 and TRBJ1-2, the full variable domain is ETGVTQSPTHLIKTRGQQVTLRCSSQSGHNTVSWYQQALGQGPQFIFQYYREEENGRGNFPPRFSGLQFPNYSSELNVNALELDDSALYLCASSLQDLYGYTFGSGTRLTVV.